Listed below are T cell receptor beta chains from one sample, sequenced in a study of blood T cell repertoires in COVID-19. TCRdb's copy holds only in-frame clones and misses some; the assay was immunoSEQ multiplex PCR. The sample includes tens of thousands of clones, 80% to 90% of them seen just once. The material sequenced was peripheral blood. Receptors originate from a human donor with active COVID-19. The donor label of this sample is uncertain. Both conserved end residues are part of each CDR3. The order of the fields is CDR3 DNA, CDR3 protein, J gene, V gene, D gene, clone size. A D gene is named only where the DNA matches it firmly. Rows give clone size only sometimes, using once, few, many, or a class for an expanded clone.

CDR3nt: TGTGCCAGCAGGACAGGGGTTGGTGGTAATTCACCCCTCCACTTT
CDR3aa: CASRTGVGGNSPLHF
j_gene: TRBJ1-6
v_gene: TRBV5-4
d_gene: TRBD1
abundance: NA

CDR3nt: TGTGCCAGCAGCTTAAGGGACAGGCGATACTACACCTTC
CDR3aa: CASSLRDRRYYTF
j_gene: TRBJ1-2
v_gene: TRBV7-9
d_gene: TRBD1
abundance: NA

CDR3nt: TGTGCCAGCGCAGATTCGAGGCGACGGTACGAGCAGTACTTC
CDR3aa: CASADSRRRYEQYF
j_gene: TRBJ2-7
v_gene: TRBV28
d_gene: NA
abundance: few

CDR3nt: TGTGCCACCAGCAGAGGACTAGAGAACTCACCCCTCCACTTT
CDR3aa: CATSRGLENSPLHF
j_gene: TRBJ1-6
v_gene: TRBV15
d_gene: NA
abundance: NA

CDR3nt: TGTGCCAGCAGCTTGATCGGGGGGGTAAATTCACCCCTCCACTTT
CDR3aa: CASSLIGGVNSPLHF
j_gene: TRBJ1-6
v_gene: TRBV5-5
d_gene: NA
abundance: NA

CDR3nt: TGTGCCTGGGGCCAGGACAATGAGCAGTTCTTC
CDR3aa: CAWGQDNEQFF
j_gene: TRBJ2-1
v_gene: TRBV30
d_gene: NA
abundance: once

CDR3nt: TGTGCCAGCAGGTCTAGCGGGAGGGCAGGTGAGCAGTTCTTC
CDR3aa: CASRSSGRAGEQFF
j_gene: TRBJ2-1
v_gene: TRBV28
d_gene: TRBD2
abundance: NA

CDR3nt: TGCGCCAGCAAATGGACAGATTCCTACAATGAGCAGTTCTTC
CDR3aa: CASKWTDSYNEQFF
j_gene: TRBJ2-1
v_gene: TRBV10-2
d_gene: NA
abundance: NA

CDR3nt: TGTGCCAGCAGCCAGTCGGGGACCGGGGAGCTGTTTTTT
CDR3aa: CASSQSGTGELFF
j_gene: TRBJ2-2
v_gene: TRBV4-2
d_gene: NA
abundance: NA

CDR3nt: TGCGCCAGCAGCTACCGGACAGGGGGCAAAGACAATGAGCAGTTCTTC
CDR3aa: CASSYRTGGKDNEQFF
j_gene: TRBJ2-1
v_gene: TRBV5-1
d_gene: TRBD1
abundance: NA

CDR3nt: TGTGCCATCAGCGCGGGACTAGCGGGGGCCCAAACCTACGAGCAGTACTTC
CDR3aa: CAISAGLAGAQTYEQYF
j_gene: TRBJ2-7
v_gene: TRBV10-3
d_gene: TRBD2
abundance: NA

CDR3nt: TGTGCCAGCAGTCCCACTAGGACCGGGGAGCTGTTTTTT
CDR3aa: CASSPTRTGELFF
j_gene: TRBJ2-2
v_gene: TRBV9
d_gene: NA
abundance: NA

CDR3nt: TGCAGCGTTGAGGGCGGGACAGGGGTTACTGAAGCTTTCTTT
CDR3aa: CSVEGGTGVTEAFF
j_gene: TRBJ1-1
v_gene: TRBV29-1
d_gene: TRBD1
abundance: NA

CDR3nt: TGTGCCAGCAGGCGGGTCCAAGGGGAGACCCAGTACTTC
CDR3aa: CASRRVQGETQYF
j_gene: TRBJ2-5
v_gene: TRBV5-5
d_gene: NA
abundance: NA

CDR3nt: TGTGCCAGCACTGACGGGACAGGCTATCAGCCCCAGCATTTT
CDR3aa: CASTDGTGYQPQHF
j_gene: TRBJ1-5
v_gene: TRBV28
d_gene: TRBD1
abundance: NA

CDR3nt: TGTGCCAGCTCACTGACAGAGACCTATGGCTACACCTTC
CDR3aa: CASSLTETYGYTF
j_gene: TRBJ1-2
v_gene: TRBV18
d_gene: NA
abundance: NA

CDR3nt: TGCGCCAGCAGCTTGATCCCAGGAAACTCTCCTGAAAAACTGTTTTTT
CDR3aa: CASSLIPGNSPEKLFF
j_gene: TRBJ1-4
v_gene: TRBV5-1
d_gene: NA
abundance: NA

CDR3nt: TGTGCCAGCAGCACAGAACAGGGAACTGAAGCTTTCTTT
CDR3aa: CASSTEQGTEAFF
j_gene: TRBJ1-1
v_gene: TRBV7-3
d_gene: NA
abundance: NA

CDR3nt: TGTGCCAGCAGGCAGGGTCTGTACTTC
CDR3aa: CASRQGLYF
j_gene: TRBJ2-7
v_gene: TRBV28
d_gene: NA
abundance: NA

CDR3nt: TGTGCCAGCAGCTCTAGACAGGGGTCTGGGGCCAACGTCCTGACTTTC
CDR3aa: CASSSRQGSGANVLTF
j_gene: TRBJ2-6
v_gene: TRBV9
d_gene: TRBD1
abundance: NA

CDR3nt: TGTGCCAGCATACCGGACAGGCCCGAAACAGATACGCAGTATTTT
CDR3aa: CASIPDRPETDTQYF
j_gene: TRBJ2-3
v_gene: TRBV7-8
d_gene: TRBD1
abundance: NA

CDR3nt: TGTGCCAGCAGTTACACCGGGACAGGGGTTCAAGAGACCCAGTACTTC
CDR3aa: CASSYTGTGVQETQYF
j_gene: TRBJ2-5
v_gene: TRBV6-5
d_gene: TRBD1
abundance: once

CDR3nt: TGTGCCAGCACCTCAATGAATAGGGGAGATACGCAGTATTTT
CDR3aa: CASTSMNRGDTQYF
j_gene: TRBJ2-3
v_gene: TRBV11-3
d_gene: NA
abundance: NA

CDR3nt: TGTGCCAGCAGTTACCGGAAGGGAGGCTCCTGGTACGAGCAGTACTTC
CDR3aa: CASSYRKGGSWYEQYF
j_gene: TRBJ2-7
v_gene: TRBV6-2/TRBV6-3
d_gene: NA
abundance: NA

CDR3nt: TGTGCCAGCAGTTACTCGGGAGTTCAGGCTTTCTTT
CDR3aa: CASSYSGVQAFF
j_gene: TRBJ1-1
v_gene: TRBV6-6
d_gene: NA
abundance: NA

CDR3nt: TGTGCCAGCAGTTTACTGTCCGCTAGGCCGCCCCAGCATTTT
CDR3aa: CASSLLSARPPQHF
j_gene: TRBJ1-5
v_gene: TRBV28
d_gene: NA
abundance: NA

CDR3nt: TGCGCCAGCAGCGCGTGGCAGGGGAGCTATGGCTACACCTTC
CDR3aa: CASSAWQGSYGYTF
j_gene: TRBJ1-2
v_gene: TRBV5-1
d_gene: NA
abundance: NA

CDR3nt: TGTGCCAGCTCCGAGACAGGAGAGAACACTGAAGCTTTCTTT
CDR3aa: CASSETGENTEAFF
j_gene: TRBJ1-1
v_gene: TRBV18
d_gene: NA
abundance: NA

CDR3nt: TGCGCCAGCAGCAAAATTGGACTAGCTACAGATACGCAGTATTTT
CDR3aa: CASSKIGLATDTQYF
j_gene: TRBJ2-3
v_gene: TRBV4-1
d_gene: TRBD2
abundance: NA

CDR3nt: TGCGCCAGCAGCCAAGTTTTTGGGGGCTCCCTAGGGGGCTACACCTTC
CDR3aa: CASSQVFGGSLGGYTF
j_gene: TRBJ1-2
v_gene: TRBV4-1
d_gene: NA
abundance: NA

CDR3nt: TGTGCCAGCAGCCAAGATCGACAGTATAATTCACCCCTCCACTTT
CDR3aa: CASSQDRQYNSPLHF
j_gene: TRBJ1-6
v_gene: TRBV4-2
d_gene: NA
abundance: NA